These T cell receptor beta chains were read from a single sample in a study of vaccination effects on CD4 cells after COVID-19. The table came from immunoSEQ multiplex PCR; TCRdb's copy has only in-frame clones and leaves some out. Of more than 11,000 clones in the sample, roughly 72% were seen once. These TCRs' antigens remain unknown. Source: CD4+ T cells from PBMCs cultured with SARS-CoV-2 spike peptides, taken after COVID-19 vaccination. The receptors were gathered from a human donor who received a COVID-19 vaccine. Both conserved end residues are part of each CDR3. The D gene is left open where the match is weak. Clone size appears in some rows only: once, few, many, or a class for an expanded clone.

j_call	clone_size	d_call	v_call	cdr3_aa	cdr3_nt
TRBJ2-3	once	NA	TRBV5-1	CASSPRPPGADTQYF	TGCGCCAGCAGCCCCCGTCCCCCTGGGGCAGATACGCAGTATTTT
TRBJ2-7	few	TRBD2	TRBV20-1	CSASLVLAGATSYEQYF	TGCAGTGCTAGTTTAGTATTAGCGGGGGCTACCTCCTACGAGCAGTACTTC
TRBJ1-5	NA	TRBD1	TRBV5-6	CASSYWTGGSQPQHF	TGTGCCAGCAGCTATTGGACAGGGGGTTCTCAGCCCCAGCATTTT
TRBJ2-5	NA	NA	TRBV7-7	CASSLMGGPRGETQYF	TGTGCTAGCAGCTTAATGGGCGGGCCCCGAGGGGAGACCCAGTACTTC
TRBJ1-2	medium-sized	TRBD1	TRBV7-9	CASSLDRRGGYTF	TGTGCCAGCAGCCTGGACAGGCGGGGGGGCTACACCTTC
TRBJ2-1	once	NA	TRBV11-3	CASSLTGTAYNEQFF	TGTGCCAGCAGCTTAACCGGGACGGCATACAATGAGCAGTTCTTC
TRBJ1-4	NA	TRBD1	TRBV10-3	CAISPDRVEKLFF	TGTGCCATCAGCCCGGACAGGGTTGAAAAACTGTTTTTT
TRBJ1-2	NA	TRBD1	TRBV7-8	CASSPDRAGYTF	TGTGCCAGCAGCCCCGACAGGGCTGGCTACACCTTC
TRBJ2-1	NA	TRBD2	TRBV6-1	CASSERDYFYNEQFF	TGTGCCAGCAGTGAAAGGGACTATTTTTACAATGAGCAGTTCTTC
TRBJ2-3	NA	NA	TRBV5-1	CASSPGSPLADTQYF	TGCGCCAGCAGCCCAGGGAGCCCCTTGGCAGATACGCAGTATTTT
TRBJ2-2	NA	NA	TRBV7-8	CASSFRFGGELFF	TGTGCCAGCAGCTTCCGTTTTGGGGGGGAGCTGTTTTTT
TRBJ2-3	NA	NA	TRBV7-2	CASSLGTHTDTQYF	TGTGCCAGCAGCCTCGGGACTCACACAGATACGCAGTATTTT
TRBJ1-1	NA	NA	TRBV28	CASSTPGFTEAFF	TGTGCCAGCAGTACCCCAGGGTTCACTGAAGCTTTCTTT
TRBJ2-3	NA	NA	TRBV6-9	CASSYLRDTSSTDTQYF	TGTGCCAGCAGTTACCTCCGGGACACCTCTTCCACAGATACGCAGTATTTT
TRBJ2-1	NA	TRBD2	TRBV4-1	CASSQWTSASYNEQFF	TGCGCCAGCAGCCAATGGACTAGCGCTTCCTACAATGAGCAGTTCTTC
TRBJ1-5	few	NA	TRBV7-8	CASSLEDGGRNQPQHF	TGTGCCAGCAGCTTAGAAGATGGGGGCCGTAATCAGCCCCAGCATTTT
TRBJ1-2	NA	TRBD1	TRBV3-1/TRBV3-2	CASSRGQGMFGYGYTF	TGTGCCAGCAGCCGGGGACAGGGGATGTTCGGCTATGGCTACACCTTC
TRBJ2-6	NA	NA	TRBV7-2	CASSLAGANVLTF	TGTGCCAGCAGCCTGGCTGGGGCCAACGTCCTGACTTTC
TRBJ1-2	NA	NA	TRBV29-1	CSVAAGPNYGYTF	TGCAGCGTTGCAGCGGGTCCTAACTATGGCTACACCTTC
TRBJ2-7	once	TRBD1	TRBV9	CASSADGDRGREQYF	TGTGCCAGCAGCGCCGACGGGGACAGGGGGAGGGAGCAGTACTTC
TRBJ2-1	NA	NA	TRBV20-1	CSATPLDEQFF	TGCAGTGCTACCCCCCTAGATGAGCAGTTCTTC
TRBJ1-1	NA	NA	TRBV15	CATSRDRGGTEAFF	TGTGCCACCAGCAGAGACAGGGGAGGTACTGAAGCTTTCTTT
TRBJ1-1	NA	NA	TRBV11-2	CASSFPTGTENTEAFF	TGTGCCAGCAGCTTCCCTACCGGGACGGAGAACACTGAAGCTTTCTTT
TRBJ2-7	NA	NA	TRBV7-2	CASSPRAYEQYF	TGTGCCAGCAGCCCTAGAGCCTACGAGCAGTACTTC
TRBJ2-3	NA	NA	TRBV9	CASSVGNPGADTQYF	TGTGCCAGCAGCGTAGGAAATCCTGGAGCAGATACGCAGTATTTT
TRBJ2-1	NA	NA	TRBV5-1	CASRRLNGLHNEQFF	TGCGCCAGCAGGAGATTAAATGGGCTACACAATGAGCAGTTCTTC
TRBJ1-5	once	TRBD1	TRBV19	CASSAQDRGGGNQPQHF	TGTGCCAGTAGTGCTCAGGACAGGGGAGGAGGCAATCAGCCCCAGCATTTT
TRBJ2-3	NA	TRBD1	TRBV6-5	CASSSFQGTGGDTQYF	TGTGCCAGCAGTTCGTTCCAAGGGACAGGGGGGGATACGCAGTATTTT
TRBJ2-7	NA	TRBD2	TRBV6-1	CASSEIGTSSYEQYF	TGTGCCAGCAGTGAAATCGGGACTAGCAGCTACGAGCAGTACTTC
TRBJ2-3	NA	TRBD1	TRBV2	CASSLDRGSSTDTQYF	TGTGCCAGCAGTTTGGACAGGGGATCTAGCACAGATACGCAGTATTTT
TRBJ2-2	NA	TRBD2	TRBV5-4	CASSGLAGANTGELFF	TGTGCCAGCAGCGGCTTAGCGGGGGCGAACACCGGGGAGCTGTTTTTT
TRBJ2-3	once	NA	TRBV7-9	CASSLVAGPRTDTQYF	TGTGCCAGCAGCTTAGTGGCAGGGCCACGCACAGATACGCAGTATTTT
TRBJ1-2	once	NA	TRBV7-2	CASSQRLLEGYTF	TGTGCCAGCAGTCAACGATTACTTGAGGGCTACACCTTC
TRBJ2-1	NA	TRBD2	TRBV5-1	CASSRLANEQFF	TGCGCCAGCAGCCGACTAGCCAATGAGCAGTTCTTC
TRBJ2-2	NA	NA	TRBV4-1	CASSQTDRAPNTGELFF	TGCGCCAGCAGCCAAACCGACCGAGCTCCGAACACCGGGGAGCTGTTTTTT
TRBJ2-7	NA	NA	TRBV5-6	CASSLGGLEQYF	TGTGCCAGCAGCTTGGGGGGATTAGAGCAGTACTTC
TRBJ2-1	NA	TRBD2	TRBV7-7	CASSLALAGGPNEQFF	TGTGCTAGCAGCTTAGCACTCGCGGGGGGGCCCAATGAGCAGTTCTTC
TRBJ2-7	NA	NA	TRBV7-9	CASSPSYEQYF	TGTGCCAGCAGCCCAAGCTACGAGCAGTACTTC
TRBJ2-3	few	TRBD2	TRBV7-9	CASSFAGGPTGTDTQYF	TGTGCCAGCAGCTTCGCGGGGGGTCCGACAGGCACAGATACGCAGTATTTT
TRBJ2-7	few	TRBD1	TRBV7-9	CASNRDSSYEQYF	TGTGCCAGCAACCGGGACAGCTCCTACGAGCAGTACTTC
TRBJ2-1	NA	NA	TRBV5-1	CASSLGGGPTYNEQFF	TGCGCCAGCAGCTTGGGGGGCGGACCGACCTACAATGAGCAGTTCTTC
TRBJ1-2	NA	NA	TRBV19	CASRTLNYGYTF	TGTGCCAGTCGGACACTGAACTATGGCTACACCTTC